The 3 T cell receptor beta chains below were found in one sample sequenced in a study of CD8 T cells in Susac syndrome. Reverse transcription of roughly 0.5 to 1 ug RNA was carried out with random hexamers. Each CDR3 protein gets one entry after TCRdb re-called the immunoSEQ multiplex PCR reads with MiXCR. The sample shows approximately 200,000 distinct CDR3 sequences, just under 95% of them seen only once. Sequencing input: CD4+ T cells from PBMCs. These TCRs come from a human donor with multiple sclerosis.

V gene TRBV3-1 combines with J gene TRBJ1-6; D is undetermined. Trimming took off 1 base at V and 2 bases at J, with 6 bases between the two ends. There are 15 residues in the CDR3. Germline V gene data show CDR1 as LGHDT and CDR2 as YNNKEL (reference sequence). CDR3 sequence: CASSQGYTYNSPLHF. The CDR3 DNA reads as TGTGCCAGCAGCCAAGGATACACCTATAATTCACCCCTCCACTTT.

The chain couples TRBV23-1 to TRBJ1-5; 9 nucleotides align to TRBD1. TRBV23-1 is an ORF, with its function uncertain. The J segment lost 1 base and the V segment lost 2 bases, leaving 15 bases of the junction unmatched. CDR3 length: 20 amino acids. CDR3 in DNA: TGCGCCAGCAGTCAAACCCACCGGGACAGGGACGGACAGAGCAATCAGCCCCAGCATTTT. Its translation is CASSQTHRDRDGQSNQPQHF.

V gene TRBV7-9 combines with J gene TRBJ2-3; D call uncertain. The germline CDR1 and CDR2 sequences are SEHNR and FQNEAQ (reference sequence). The CDR3 loop spans 15 amino acids. The germline V and J ends were trimmed by 5 bases and 1 base, with 13 bases remaining between them. The CDR3 loop reads CASSGRFGGTDTQYF. DNA of the CDR3: TGTGCCAGCAGCGGCAGGTTTGGTGGCACAGATACGCAGTATTTT.